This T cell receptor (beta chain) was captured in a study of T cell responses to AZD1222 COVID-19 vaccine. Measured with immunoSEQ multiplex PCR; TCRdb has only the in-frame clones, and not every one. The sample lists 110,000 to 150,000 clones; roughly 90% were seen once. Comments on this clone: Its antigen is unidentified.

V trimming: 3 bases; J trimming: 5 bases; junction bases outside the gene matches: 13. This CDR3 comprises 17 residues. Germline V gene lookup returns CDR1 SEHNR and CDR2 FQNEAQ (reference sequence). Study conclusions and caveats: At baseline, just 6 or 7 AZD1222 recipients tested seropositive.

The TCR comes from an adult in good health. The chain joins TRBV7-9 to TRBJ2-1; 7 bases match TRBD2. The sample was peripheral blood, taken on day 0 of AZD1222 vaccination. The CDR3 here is CASSLSWGRGGDNEQFF. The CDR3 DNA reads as TGTGCCAGCAGCTTGAGCTGGGGTAGGGGAGGGGACAATGAGCAGTTCTTC. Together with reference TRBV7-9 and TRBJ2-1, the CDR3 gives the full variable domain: DTGVSQNPRHKITKRGQNVTFRCDPISEHNRLYWYRQTLGQGPEFLTYFQNEAQLEKSRLLSDRFSAERPKGSFSTLEIQRTEQGDSAMYLCASSLSWGRGGDNEQFFGPGTRLTVL.